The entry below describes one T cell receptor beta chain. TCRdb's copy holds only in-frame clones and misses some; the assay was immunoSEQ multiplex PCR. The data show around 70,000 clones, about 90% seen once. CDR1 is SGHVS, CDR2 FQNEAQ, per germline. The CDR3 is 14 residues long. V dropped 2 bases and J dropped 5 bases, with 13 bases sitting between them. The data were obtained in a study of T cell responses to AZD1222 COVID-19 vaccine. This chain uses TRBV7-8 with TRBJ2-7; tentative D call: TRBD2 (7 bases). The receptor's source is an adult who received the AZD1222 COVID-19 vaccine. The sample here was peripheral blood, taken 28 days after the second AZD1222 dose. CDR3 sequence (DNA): TGTGCCAGCAGCTTAACGGGCGGGGGCAACGAGCAGTACTTC. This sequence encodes CASSLTGGGNEQYF.